This entry lists 13 T cell receptor beta chains sequenced from one sample in a study of T cells in localized non-small cell lung cancer. Some clones are missing from TCRdb's copy, which holds only in-frame ones; the method was immunoSEQ multiplex PCR. The sample includes about 77,000 clones, 88% of them seen just once. Sequenced here: peripheral blood, sampled before any cancer treatment. Receptors originate from a woman aged 40-69 years with stage I squamous cell lung carcinoma.

This chain uses TRBV5-1 with TRBJ1-3, with no clear D. CDR1 is SGHRS and CDR2 is YFSETQ in the germline V gene. V was pared by 4 bases and J by 0 bases, with 5 bases between. The length of the CDR3 is 13 residues. The CDR3 sequence: CASSVSSGNTIYF. Here the CDR3 DNA reads TGCGCCAGCAGCGTATCCTCTGGAAACACCATATATTTT. Full variable domain (missing parts from reference TRBV5-1 and TRBJ1-3): KAGVTQTPRYLIKTRGQQVTLSCSPISGHRSVSWYQQTPGQGLQFLFEYFSETQRNKGNFPGRFSGRQFSNSRSEMNVSTLELGDSALYLCASSVSSGNTIYFGEGSWLTVV.

The V call is TRBV27, the J call TRBJ1-6, with D unclear. The germline V and J ends were trimmed by 3 bases and 10 bases, with 13 bases remaining between them. The length of the CDR3 is 14 residues. The germline V gene has CDR1 MNHEY and CDR2 SMNVEV (reference sequence). The CDR3 protein is CASSLGFKGSPLHF. The CDR3 DNA sequence: TGTGCCAGCAGTTTGGGGTTTAAGGGCTCACCCCTCCACTTT.

This clone showed up just once. The rearrangement joins TRBV5-4 to TRBJ2-1, with 13 bases fitting TRBD2. Per the germline V gene, CDR1 is SGHNT and CDR2 is YYREEE (reference sequence). Trimming at V came to 4 bases and at J to 6 bases, leaving 7 bases not matched to a gene. The CDR3 totals 16 residues. CDR3 coding DNA: TGTGCCAGCAGCATGGTGACTAGCGGGGGGCCCAATGAGCAGTTCTTC. Protein product: CASSMVTSGGPNEQFF.

The chain couples TRBV6-1 to TRBJ1-2, with 7 bases lining up with TRBD1. The CDR3 runs to 14 residues. CDR1 is MNHNS and CDR2 is SASEGT in the germline V gene. With V trimmed by 6 bases and J by 5 bases, 9 bases remained unmatched. The DNA for the CDR3 is TGTGCCAGCAGACAACAGGGGTTCCTTTATGGCTACACCTTC. Translation: CASRQQGFLYGYTF.

The genes are TRBV2 and TRBJ1-1; possible D gene TRBD1, 6 bases. The CDR3 has 14 residues. Germline values: CDR1 SNHLY, CDR2 FYNNEI. Trimming took off 5 bases at V and 2 bases at J, with 12 bases between the two ends. CDR3 region: CASSPGTYNTEAFF. As DNA, the CDR3 is TGTGCCAGCAGTCCTGGGACATACAACACTGAAGCTTTCTTT.

The chain links TRBV5-6 to TRBJ1-3; D is unclear. The CDR3 contains 15 residues. The V end lost 1 base, the J end lost 1 base, and 9 bases lay between the germline ends. Germline CDR1 and CDR2: SGHDT and YYEEEE. The CDR3 loop reads CASSLPGSSGNTIYF. CDR3 coding DNA: TGTGCCAGCAGCTTGCCCGGCTCATCTGGAAACACCATATATTTT.

Here the CDR3 DNA reads TGTGCCAGCAGCTCGCCAACAGGGGGGGGGTGGAACGAGCAGTACTTC. As protein: CASSSPTGGGWNEQYF. The rearrangement links TRBV5-4 to TRBJ2-7; D perhaps matches TRBD1 (8 bases). The CDR3 sequence is 16 residues long. V lost 3 bases to trimming and J lost 5 bases, with 21 bases between them. Germline V gene sequence: CDR1 SGHNT, CDR2 YYREEE (reference sequence).

The V call is TRBV4-2, the J call TRBJ1-2; 9 bases map to TRBD1. The CDR3 is made up of 17 amino acids. V shed 0 bases, J shed 4 bases, and the junction held 9 bases outside the gene matches. Germline lookup yields CDR1 LGHNA and CDR2 YNFKEQ. The chain's CDR3 is CASSQDLWDRASYGYTF. DNA for the CDR3: TGTGCCAGCAGCCAAGATTTGTGGGACAGGGCAAGCTATGGCTACACCTTC.

V is TRBV30 and J is TRBJ2-1; possible D gene TRBD1, 6 bases. With 0 bases removed from V and 12 bases from J, the gap between germline ends came to 12 bases. The CDR3 consists of 12 residues. The germline CDR1 and CDR2 sequences are GTSNPN and SVGIG (reference sequence). CDR3 region: CAWSVLRGRQFF. For the CDR3, the DNA is TGTGCCTGGAGTGTACTAAGGGGGAGGCAGTTCTTC.

The CDR3 loop reads CASSLVRNTEAFF. In DNA form, the CDR3 reads TGTGCCAGCAGCTTAGTTAGGAACACTGAAGCTTTCTTT. The V and J genes are TRBV11-2 and TRBJ1-1; D not resolved. Germline V gives CDR1 SGHAT, CDR2 FQNNGV. Trimming left V 1 base short and J 1 base short, with 4 bases between. The CDR3 has 13 amino acids.

This chain uses TRBV2 with TRBJ2-7, with 7 bases aligning to TRBD1. The CDR3 is 13 residues long. Germline V gene lookup returns CDR1 SNHLY and CDR2 FYNNEI. V gave up 6 bases and J gave up 3 bases; unmatched junction bases: 5. CDR3 region: CASSRQGVYEQYF. The CDR3 nucleotides are TGTGCCAGCAGCCGACAGGGAGTCTACGAGCAGTACTTC.

This clone was detected only once. The chain uses TRBV6-6 and TRBJ2-7; D may be TRBD1 (6 bases). Germline V gene sequence: CDR1 MNHNY, CDR2 SVGAGI (reference sequence). V was trimmed by 4 bases and J by 6 bases, leaving 7 bases between them. The CDR3 sequence is 11 residues long. This CDR3 reads CASSLTGEQYF. The CDR3 region has the DNA TGTGCCAGCAGTTTGACAGGCGAGCAGTACTTC.

DNA for the CDR3: TGTGCCATCAGTCCACTTGCTGGCGGGGACACTGAAGCTTTCTTT. Amino acids: CAISPLAGGDTEAFF. This sequence joins TRBV10-3 and TRBJ1-1; D remains unclear. The CDR3 runs 15 residues. With 5 bases removed from V and 3 bases from J, the gap between germline ends came to 16 bases. Germline CDR1 is ENHRY and CDR2 is SYGVKD.